A selection of T cell receptor beta chains follows, all from one sample in a study of T cell responses to AZD1222 COVID-19 vaccine. Assay: immunoSEQ multiplex PCR; the TCRdb copy retains only in-frame clones and omits some. This sample has about 85,000 clones; about nine tenths occur once, and the top ten carry approximately 7%. Source: peripheral blood, taken on day 0 of AZD1222 vaccination. Every receptor here comes from an adult in good health. Each CDR3 is given with its conserved first and last residue. The order of the fields is J gene, D gene, clone size, V gene, CDR3 DNA, CDR3 protein. The D gene is left open where the match is weak. The size field is filled for only some rows; it gives once, few, many or a size class.

J: TRBJ2-2; D: TRBD2; size: -; V: TRBV6-6; DNA: TGTGCCAGCAGAGGCCCGAGGGGCGGGGGAACCGGGGAGCTGTTTTTT; CDR3: CASRGPRGGGTGELFF
J: TRBJ1-6; D: -; size: -; V: TRBV7-9; DNA: TGTGCCAGCAGTCGCAGGGACCTCAGGAATTCACCCCTCCACTTT; CDR3: CASSRRDLRNSPLHF
J: TRBJ2-2; D: -; size: -; V: TRBV19; DNA: TGTGCCAGTAGTCCGATGAGGCCCGGGGAGCTGTTTTTT; CDR3: CASSPMRPGELFF
J: TRBJ1-3; D: -; size: -; V: TRBV18; DNA: TGTGCCAGCTCACGAGAGGCCAGTAGCTCTGGAAACACCATATATTTT; CDR3: CASSREASSSGNTIYF
J: TRBJ2-5; D: TRBD1; size: once; V: TRBV5-1; DNA: TGCGCCAGCAGCTTGAGGGGACAGAACCAAGAGACCCAGTACTTC; CDR3: CASSLRGQNQETQYF
J: TRBJ1-5; D: -; size: many; V: TRBV7-3; DNA: TGTGCCAGCAGCTTAAATGGAGGGGACAAAGGGGCGGGCAATCAGCCCCAGCATTTT; CDR3: CASSLNGGDKGAGNQPQHF
J: TRBJ2-5; D: -; size: -; V: TRBV2; DNA: TGTGCCAGCAGTTACAGGGTAGGGGAGACCCAGTACTTC; CDR3: CASSYRVGETQYF
J: TRBJ2-3; D: -; size: -; V: TRBV7-2; DNA: TGTGCCAGCAGCGCGAAGACAGACCTTAGCACAGATACGCAGTATTTT; CDR3: CASSAKTDLSTDTQYF
J: TRBJ1-2; D: -; size: -; V: TRBV6-2/TRBV6-3; DNA: TGTGCCAGCAGTTACGGCCTCGGCTATGGCTACACCTTC; CDR3: CASSYGLGYGYTF
J: TRBJ1-4; D: TRBD1; size: -; V: TRBV5-6; DNA: TGTGCCAGCAGTTCTCCGGGACAGGGTGCAACTAATGAAAAACTGTTTTTT; CDR3: CASSSPGQGATNEKLFF
J: TRBJ2-7; D: TRBD2; size: -; V: TRBV11-3; DNA: TGTGCCAGCAGCCTAACCATGGGACTAGTCACCGAGCAGTACTTC; CDR3: CASSLTMGLVTEQYF
J: TRBJ1-5; D: -; size: -; V: TRBV20-1; DNA: TGCAGTGCTAGTAGGGACACCAATCAGCCCCAGCATTTT; CDR3: CSASRDTNQPQHF
J: TRBJ2-3; D: -; size: -; V: TRBV7-9; DNA: TGTGCCAGCAGCCCCCGTCTGGGAAGGCCCGCCGGCACAGATACGCAGTATTTT; CDR3: CASSPRLGRPAGTDTQYF
J: TRBJ1-1; D: TRBD1; size: -; V: TRBV7-8; DNA: TGTGCCAGCAGCAAGGACAGGGTAAACACTGAAGCTTTCTTT; CDR3: CASSKDRVNTEAFF
J: TRBJ1-1; D: -; size: once; V: TRBV11-2; DNA: TGTGCCAGCAGCCATACTATGGGGAACACTGAAGCTTTCTTT; CDR3: CASSHTMGNTEAFF
J: TRBJ2-7; D: -; size: few; V: TRBV4-1; DNA: TGCGCCAGCAGCCAAGGGGCGGGTTTGGACGAGCAGTACTTC; CDR3: CASSQGAGLDEQYF
J: TRBJ2-7; D: -; size: -; V: TRBV6-6; DNA: TGTGCCAGCAGTTACCGCGACAGTCTGTACGAGCAGTACTTC; CDR3: CASSYRDSLYEQYF
J: TRBJ2-2; D: -; size: few; V: TRBV5-1; DNA: TGCGCCAGCAGCCTTGAGGTGACAAACACCGGGGAGCTGTTTTTT; CDR3: CASSLEVTNTGELFF
J: TRBJ2-3; D: TRBD2; size: -; V: TRBV6-1; DNA: TGTGCCAGCAGTGTCCGACTAGCGAGTAGCACAGATACGCAGTATTTT; CDR3: CASSVRLASSTDTQYF
J: TRBJ1-2; D: TRBD1; size: -; V: TRBV3-1/TRBV3-2; DNA: TGTGCCAGCAGCCAAGATACAGGGGGCGGTTATGGCTACACCTTC; CDR3: CASSQDTGGGYGYTF
J: TRBJ1-2; D: TRBD1; size: -; V: TRBV2; DNA: TGTGCCAGCAGTGAACTCGCGGGACAGGGCAACTATGGCTACACCTTC; CDR3: CASSELAGQGNYGYTF
J: TRBJ1-5; D: -; size: -; V: TRBV7-9; DNA: TGTGCCAGCAGCCCCCAAGACGGGCCCCAGCATTTT; CDR3: CASSPQDGPQHF
J: TRBJ2-7; D: -; size: -; V: TRBV13; DNA: TGTGCCAGCAGCTCTCGGGACTTCCACCCCTACGAGCAGTACTTC; CDR3: CASSSRDFHPYEQYF
J: TRBJ2-2; D: -; size: few; V: TRBV10-1; DNA: TGCGCCAGCAGTGAGGTCTGGCCGGGCACCGGGGAGCTGTTTTTT; CDR3: CASSEVWPGTGELFF
J: TRBJ1-5; D: TRBD1; size: -; V: TRBV7-9; DNA: TGTGCCAGCAGCTTAGAGGGGGCGCGGCAGCCCCAGCATTTT; CDR3: CASSLEGARQPQHF
J: TRBJ1-6; D: -; size: -; V: TRBV6-2/TRBV6-3; DNA: TGTGCCAGCAGTTCCGAAAGGGGCGCGTGGGCCCTCCACTTT; CDR3: CASSSERGAWALHF
J: TRBJ2-1; D: -; size: -; V: TRBV5-1; DNA: TGCGCCAGCAGCCCGGCGGGGCTCAGCTACAATGAGCAGTTCTTC; CDR3: CASSPAGLSYNEQFF
J: TRBJ2-2; D: TRBD2; size: -; V: TRBV5-8; DNA: TGTGCCAGCAGCCTGGGACTAGCGGGAGTGTACACCGGGGAGCTGTTTTTT; CDR3: CASSLGLAGVYTGELFF
J: TRBJ2-1; D: -; size: -; V: TRBV6-2/TRBV6-3; DNA: TGTGCCAGCAGTCTCCAGTCTCTGTACGCCTACAATGAGCAGTTCTTC; CDR3: CASSLQSLYAYNEQFF
J: TRBJ1-1; D: -; size: -; V: TRBV11-3; DNA: TGTGCCAGCAGCTTAGGGTACGGGGCCGGGGACACTGAAGCTTTCTTT; CDR3: CASSLGYGAGDTEAFF
J: TRBJ1-1; D: TRBD1; size: once; V: TRBV6-5; DNA: TGTGCCAGCAGAGGACAGGGTGGGAGGACTGAAGCTTTCTTT; CDR3: CASRGQGGRTEAFF
J: TRBJ2-1; D: TRBD2; size: -; V: TRBV18; DNA: TGTGCCAGCTCTCCAGCCTTAGCGGGAGGTCAAAATGAGCAGTTCTTC; CDR3: CASSPALAGGQNEQFF
J: TRBJ2-3; D: -; size: -; V: TRBV10-1; DNA: TGCGCCAGCAGTGGATCGATTGGGCTTAATACGCAGTATTTT; CDR3: CASSGSIGLNTQYF
J: TRBJ2-7; D: -; size: -; V: TRBV28; DNA: TGTGCCAGCAGAGACCCATCCGGATACGAGCAGTACTTC; CDR3: CASRDPSGYEQYF
J: TRBJ1-4; D: -; size: -; V: TRBV28; DNA: TGTGCCAGCAGGGGGGGGAGGACTAATGAAAAACTGTTTTTT; CDR3: CASRGGRTNEKLFF
J: TRBJ2-1; D: TRBD1; size: -; V: TRBV10-3; DNA: TGTGCCATCAGTGAGGGGACAGGGGGAATTAGTGAGCAGTTCTTC; CDR3: CAISEGTGGISEQFF
J: TRBJ2-7; D: TRBD2; size: once; V: TRBV10-3; DNA: TGTGCCATCAAAGGCCGGGGGGACGAGCAGTACTTC; CDR3: CAIKGRGDEQYF
J: TRBJ2-7; D: -; size: once; V: TRBV7-2; DNA: TGTGCCAGCAGCTTAGAGGCCTCCTCAGGGGCCGAGCAGTACTTC; CDR3: CASSLEASSGAEQYF
J: TRBJ2-1; D: TRBD2; size: once; V: TRBV24-1; DNA: TGTGCCACCAGTGATTTAGCGGGGGGCCTCTCCGGTGAGCAGTTCTTC; CDR3: CATSDLAGGLSGEQFF
J: TRBJ1-5; D: TRBD1; size: -; V: TRBV28; DNA: TGTGCCAGCAGCACGGGACAGGGGGCTGGTGTCGGCAATCAGCCCCAGCATTTT; CDR3: CASSTGQGAGVGNQPQHF
J: TRBJ1-6; D: -; size: -; V: TRBV4-3; DNA: TGCGCCAGCAGCCAACAGGTCGAGCTAAGCCCCCTCCACTTT; CDR3: CASSQQVELSPLHF
J: TRBJ1-2; D: -; size: -; V: TRBV28; DNA: TGTGCCAGCAGCACAGGGATGTCCTATGGCTACACCTTC; CDR3: CASSTGMSYGYTF
J: TRBJ1-3; D: TRBD1; size: -; V: TRBV3-1/TRBV3-2; DNA: TGTGCCAGCAGCGTAACAGGGGGAGGAAACACCATATATTTT; CDR3: CASSVTGGGNTIYF
J: TRBJ2-7; D: -; size: few; V: TRBV7-8; DNA: TGTGCCAGCAGCTTATCGGGCGGAGGACCTTACGAGCAGTACTTC; CDR3: CASSLSGGGPYEQYF
J: TRBJ2-1; D: -; size: -; V: TRBV5-1; DNA: TGCGCCAGCAGCTTGGGAGACTTTAATGAGCAGTTCTTC; CDR3: CASSLGDFNEQFF
J: TRBJ1-5; D: TRBD1; size: -; V: TRBV24-1; DNA: TGTGCCACCAGTGATACCGGGACAGGGCCCTCTCAGCCCCAGCATTTT; CDR3: CATSDTGTGPSQPQHF
J: TRBJ1-4; D: -; size: -; V: TRBV29-1; DNA: TGCAGCGCCTCGACAAACCGTAATGAAAAACTGTTTTTT; CDR3: CSASTNRNEKLFF
J: TRBJ2-3; D: TRBD2; size: -; V: TRBV30; DNA: TGTGCCTGGAGTCTATTAGCGGGGGCTTCGGATACGCAGTATTTT; CDR3: CAWSLLAGASDTQYF
J: TRBJ1-2; D: -; size: -; V: TRBV30; DNA: TGTGCCTGCCTCTTTAGGGGCCCTAACTATGGCTACACCTTC; CDR3: CACLFRGPNYGYTF
J: TRBJ1-1; D: TRBD1; size: -; V: TRBV6-5; DNA: TGTGCCAGCAGTTACCTGGACAGGGCTGAAGCTTTCTTT; CDR3: CASSYLDRAEAFF
J: TRBJ2-7; D: TRBD1; size: -; V: TRBV9; DNA: TGTGCCAGCAGCCCTCGGACAGGCTCCTACGAGCAGTACTTC; CDR3: CASSPRTGSYEQYF
J: TRBJ1-1; D: -; size: -; V: TRBV28; DNA: TGTGCCAGCAGTGTGATGAACACTGAAGCTTTCTTT; CDR3: CASSVMNTEAFF
J: TRBJ1-5; D: -; size: -; V: TRBV7-8; DNA: TGTGCCAGCAGCTTAAGCAGGGCCGGCAATCAGCCCCAGCATTTT; CDR3: CASSLSRAGNQPQHF
J: TRBJ2-6; D: TRBD1; size: -; V: TRBV2; DNA: TGTGCCAGCAGCTGGGACAGGGCGACATCTGGGGCCAACGTCCTGACTTTC; CDR3: CASSWDRATSGANVLTF